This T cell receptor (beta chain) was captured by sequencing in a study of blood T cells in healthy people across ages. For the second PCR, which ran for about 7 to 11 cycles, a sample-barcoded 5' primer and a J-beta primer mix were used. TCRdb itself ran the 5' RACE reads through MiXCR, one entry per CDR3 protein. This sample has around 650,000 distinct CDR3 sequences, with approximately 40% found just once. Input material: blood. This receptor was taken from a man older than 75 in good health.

CDR3 DNA: TGTGCCTGGAGCTGGGGGAGAGAGACCCAGTACTTC. It is translated as CAWSWGRETQYF. The chain carries TRBV30 and TRBJ2-5, with D possibly being TRBD1 or TRBD2 (5 bases each). Germline V CDR1 and CDR2: GTSNPN, SVGIG (reference sequence). The CDR3 is 12 residues long. Trimming took off 3 bases at V and 4 bases at J, with 9 bases between the two ends. Looking up the rest from reference TRBV30 and TRBJ2-5 gives the full variable domain: SQTIHQWPATLVQPVGSPLSLECTVEGTSNPNLYWYRQAAGRGLQLLFYSVGIGQISSEVPQNLSASRPQDRQFILSSKKLLLSDSGFYLCAWSWGRETQYFGPGTRLLVL.